The TCR beta chain described here comes from a study of human T cells and chemical hapten exposure. Study results and caveats: Among TCRs, those above 1 in 1000 frequency were unaffected by DPC sensitization. Expanded TCRs clustered into significantly more large CDR3 similarity groups than controls, the analysis revealed.

TCRdb reprocessed the RACE reads with MiXCR, giving one entry per CDR3 protein. This table has tens of thousands of distinct CDR3 sequences, around 15% appearing once. V was shortened by 5 bases and J by 0 bases, with 8 bases between the two germline ends. The length of the CDR3 is 13 residues. Germline values: CDR1 SEHNR, CDR2 FQNEAQ (reference sequence). This clonotype appeared a few times. Its antigen remains unidentified. Documented time point: pre-sensitization, week 0. The sample's treatment: therapeutic diphenylcyclopropenone sensitization with weekly scalp DPC. The chain joins TRBV7-9 to TRBJ2-7, with D unclear. This material consisted of whole blood, taken in connection with sensitization to the hapten diphenylcyclopropenone (DPC). The sequence derives from a woman aged 45-65 years with alopecia areata. Some clones in this sample may be carry-over from other donors' samples. CDR3 in amino acids: CASSLLISYEQYF. The CDR3 DNA reads as TGTGCCAGCAGCCTGTTAATCTCCTACGAGCAGTACTTC.